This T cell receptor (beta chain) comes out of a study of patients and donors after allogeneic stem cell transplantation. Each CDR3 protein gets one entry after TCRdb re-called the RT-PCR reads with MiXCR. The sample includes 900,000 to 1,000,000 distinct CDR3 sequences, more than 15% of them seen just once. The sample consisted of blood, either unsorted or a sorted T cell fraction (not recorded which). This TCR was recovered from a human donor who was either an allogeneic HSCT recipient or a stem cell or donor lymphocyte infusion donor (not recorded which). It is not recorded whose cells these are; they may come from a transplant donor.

For the CDR3, the DNA is TGTGCCAGCAGCTTGGTGCCTTCTAACATTCAGTACTTC. Translation gives CASSLVPSNIQYF. The chain links TRBV5-6 to TRBJ2-4; D call uncertain. Germline assignment: CDR1 SGHDT and CDR2 YYEEEE. The CDR3 spans 13 residues. Trimming shortened V by 0 bases and J by 7 bases, and 8 bases separated the two germline ends.